Here is one T cell receptor delta chain with its context. The V end was cut by 2 bases, the J end by 0 bases, with 9 bases between. In germline, CDR1 is GEAIGNYY, CDR2 EKD. The CDR3 is 14 residues long. These data originate in a study of gamma-delta T cells after stem cell transplantation. TCRdb re-called clones from the RT-PCR reads via CATT. In the table there are more than 700 delta-chain clones, roughly 10% of which are singletons. The sample comprised gamma-delta T cells. J is TRDJ1 and V is TRDV2; D not certain. This TCR was sampled from a human donor. It is not recorded whose cells these are; they may come from a transplant donor. This chain's CDR3 is CACDSVLYTDKLIF. CDR3 DNA sequence: TGTGCCTGTGACAGCGTACTTTACACCGATAAACTCATCTTT.